This TCR beta chain came from a study of long-term antiretroviral therapy in people with HIV. Germline CDR1 PRHDT, CDR2 FYEKMQ (reference sequence). Deletions cut 5 bases from V and 1 base from J, with 9 bases between. The CDR3 is made up of 13 amino acids. Samples were assayed with immunoSEQ v3.0 at survey level. Produced via immunoSEQ multiplex PCR; TCRdb's table is partial and in-frame only. The sample contains 28,000 or so clones, around 85% of which appear only once. The chain recombines TRBV13 with TRBJ2-7; the D gene could be TRBD1 or TRBD2 (5 bases each). The clonotype originates from a man aged 18-30 years with HIV. Specimen: unsorted PBMCs, collected 0.8 years before starting antiretroviral therapy. The CDR3 coding sequence is TGTGCCAGCAGCCTGAGGGGTTCCTACGAGCAGTACTTC. Its protein is CASSLRGSYEQYF.